A selection of T cell receptor beta chains follows, all from one sample in a study of cytomegalovirus exposure and HLA in healthy donors. Repertoires were generated with immunoSEQ multiplex PCR, while TCRdb's copy carries only in-frame clones and drops some. This repertoire shows 100,000 or so clones, roughly 85% found once; its top ten account for about 3.9%. The sample comprised PBMCs. Receptors were obtained from a man aged 25 to 40 in good health and CMV-seronegative. CDR3s include the opening cysteine and the closing phenylalanine or tryptophan. Fields, in order: J gene, D gene, clone size, V gene, CDR3 protein, CDR3 DNA. A D gene is named only where the DNA matches it firmly. Expanded clones are given a class, and other clones once, few, many or no size at all.

J gene: TRBJ2-7; D gene: NA; clone size: NA; V gene: TRBV5-1; CDR3 protein: CASSLDNAYEQYF; CDR3 DNA: TGCGCCAGCAGCTTGGACAATGCCTACGAGCAGTACTTC
J gene: TRBJ2-3; D gene: TRBD1; clone size: once; V gene: TRBV27; CDR3 protein: CASRLTGVGFDTQYF; CDR3 DNA: TGTGCCAGCAGACTGACAGGGGTCGGTTTCGATACGCAGTATTTT
J gene: TRBJ2-7; D gene: TRBD1; clone size: NA; V gene: TRBV4-1; CDR3 protein: CASSPLNRGFQEQYF; CDR3 DNA: TGCGCCAGCAGCCCATTGAACAGGGGGTTTCAAGAGCAGTACTTC
J gene: TRBJ2-3; D gene: TRBD2; clone size: NA; V gene: TRBV7-9; CDR3 protein: CASSLARLAGGRRTDTQYF; CDR3 DNA: TGTGCCAGCAGCTTAGCCCGACTAGCGGGGGGCCGACGCACAGATACGCAGTATTTT
J gene: TRBJ2-3; D gene: TRBD2; clone size: NA; V gene: TRBV4-2; CDR3 protein: CASSRTSGGGDTQYF; CDR3 DNA: TGTGCCAGCAGCCGGACTAGCGGGGGTGGGGATACGCAGTATTTT
J gene: TRBJ1-4; D gene: NA; clone size: NA; V gene: TRBV25-1; CDR3 protein: CASSEQYEKLFF; CDR3 DNA: TGTGCCAGCAGTGAACAGTATGAAAAACTGTTTTTT
J gene: TRBJ2-3; D gene: NA; clone size: NA; V gene: TRBV30; CDR3 protein: CAWSPLDTQYF; CDR3 DNA: TGTGCCTGGAGCCCCCTAGATACGCAGTATTTT
J gene: TRBJ1-2; D gene: NA; clone size: NA; V gene: TRBV6-5; CDR3 protein: CASSSSWGGDGYTF; CDR3 DNA: TGTGCCAGCAGTTCCTCCTGGGGGGGCGATGGCTACACCTTC
J gene: TRBJ1-4; D gene: NA; clone size: NA; V gene: TRBV9; CDR3 protein: CASSESGTNNEKLFF; CDR3 DNA: TGTGCCAGCAGCGAGTCCGGGACAAATAATGAAAAACTGTTTTTT
J gene: TRBJ1-4; D gene: NA; clone size: NA; V gene: TRBV19; CDR3 protein: CASSEDEKLFF; CDR3 DNA: TGTGCCAGTAGTGAGGATGAAAAACTGTTTTTT
J gene: TRBJ2-3; D gene: NA; clone size: NA; V gene: TRBV23-1; CDR3 protein: CASSQTGSSTDTQYF; CDR3 DNA: TGCGCCAGCAGTCAAACAGGGAGCAGCACAGATACGCAGTATTTT
J gene: TRBJ1-2; D gene: TRBD1; clone size: NA; V gene: TRBV28; CDR3 protein: CASRGQGNVYGYTF; CDR3 DNA: TGTGCCAGCAGGGGACAGGGGAATGTCTATGGCTACACCTTC
J gene: TRBJ2-7; D gene: NA; clone size: NA; V gene: TRBV9; CDR3 protein: CASSAKYSYEQYF; CDR3 DNA: TGTGCCAGCAGCGCTAAGTACTCCTACGAGCAGTACTTC
J gene: TRBJ2-7; D gene: NA; clone size: NA; V gene: TRBV6-4; CDR3 protein: CASSDSEPISYEQYF; CDR3 DNA: TGTGCCAGCAGTGACTCGGAGCCCATTTCCTACGAGCAGTACTTC
J gene: TRBJ2-5; D gene: TRBD2; clone size: NA; V gene: TRBV29-1; CDR3 protein: CSVERGLGLEKETQYF; CDR3 DNA: TGCAGCGTAGAGCGGGGGCTGGGGTTGGAAAAAGAGACCCAGTACTTC
J gene: TRBJ2-3; D gene: TRBD1; clone size: once; V gene: TRBV6-5; CDR3 protein: CASQDRGTDTQYF; CDR3 DNA: TGTGCCAGCCAGGACAGGGGGACAGATACGCAGTATTTT
J gene: TRBJ1-2; D gene: NA; clone size: NA; V gene: TRBV2; CDR3 protein: CASSELGQSRGYTF; CDR3 DNA: TGTGCCAGCAGTGAACTAGGACAATCTAGGGGCTACACCTTC
J gene: TRBJ2-7; D gene: TRBD2; clone size: NA; V gene: TRBV28; CDR3 protein: CASSQNSGGGYEQYF; CDR3 DNA: TGTGCCAGCAGCCAAAATAGCGGGGGGGGCTACGAGCAGTACTTC
J gene: TRBJ2-1; D gene: TRBD1; clone size: NA; V gene: TRBV9; CDR3 protein: CASSVEQGGYNEQFF; CDR3 DNA: TGTGCCAGCAGCGTAGAACAGGGGGGCTACAATGAGCAGTTCTTC
J gene: TRBJ1-6; D gene: NA; clone size: NA; V gene: TRBV30; CDR3 protein: CAWSTGSQISPLHF; CDR3 DNA: TGTGCCTGGAGTACAGGGTCCCAAATTTCACCCCTCCACTTT